The 15 T cell receptor beta chains listed next were all sequenced from one sample in a study of CD8 T cells in ankylosing spondylitis. One entry per CDR3 protein results from TCRdb running MiXCR on the 5' RACE reads. The sample yields 240,000 or so distinct CDR3 sequences, over 8.5% seen once. Material: blood, either unsorted or a sorted T cell fraction (not recorded which). The receptors derive from a male donor with ankylosing spondylitis or in good health (not recorded which).

This clonotype was counted many times. The chain couples TRBV5-1 to TRBJ2-3, with TRBD1 as a possible D gene (6 bases). Germline V gene data show CDR1 as SGHRS and CDR2 as YFSETQ. CDR3 size: 15 residues. V was pared by 0 bases and J by 3 bases, with 11 bases between. The CDR3 spells CASSLGGQGTDTQYF. In nucleotides, the CDR3 is TGCGCCAGCAGCTTGGGCGGGCAGGGGACAGATACGCAGTATTTT.

This clonotype was observed a few times. The chain combines TRBV10-3 with TRBJ2-3; 7 bases fit TRBD2. The CDR3 has 13 residues. Germline V gene sequence: CDR1 ENHRY, CDR2 SYGVKD. V dropped 2 bases and J dropped 12; count of bases not matched to a gene: 8. CDR3 amino acids: CAISEPHRDYQYF. As DNA, the CDR3 is TGTGCCATCAGTGAGCCACACCGGGACTACCAGTATTTT.

This clonotype was seen many times. This rearrangement joins TRBV5-1 to TRBJ2-7; D is unresolved. Trimming cost V 7 bases and J 2 bases, with 19 bases left between them. Germline CDR1 is SGHRS and CDR2 is YFSETQ. CDR3 length equals 15 residues. The CDR3 nucleotides are TGCGCCAGCCTCTCCCCAGGTTTTTCCACCTACGAGCAGTACTTC. Amino acid sequence: CASLSPGFSTYEQYF.

Many counts were recorded for this clonotype. The chain recombines TRBV7-9 with TRBJ1-2; no definite D call. The CDR3 covers 15 residues. Trimming cost V 3 bases and J 0 bases, with 11 bases left between them. Germline CDR1 reads SEHNR; CDR2 reads FQNEAQ (reference sequence). The CDR3 bases are TGTGCCAGCAGCTTTTCGGCAGCCGCTAACTATGGCTACACCTTC. Translation: CASSFSAAANYGYTF.

This clonotype was observed a handful of times. The rearrangement links TRBV5-1 to TRBJ2-1, with 9 positions matching TRBD1. The CDR3 has 15 residues. J lost 8 bases, V lost 3 bases, and 9 bases had no gene match. Germline CDR1 reads SGHRS; CDR2 reads YFSETQ. The CDR3 loop reads CASSSGDRAGDEQFF. The CDR3 DNA is TGCGCCAGCAGCTCTGGGGACAGGGCTGGCGATGAGCAGTTCTTC.

This clonotype was seen repeatedly, ten times or more. The chain employs TRBV5-6 and TRBJ1-1, with 7 bases fitting TRBD1. CDR1 and CDR2 (germline): SGHDT, YYEEEE. Trimming took 4 bases from V and 3 from J; bases not matched to a gene: 9. This CDR3 region has 15 residues. DNA of the CDR3: TGTGCCAGCAGCATGGGACGCAGGGGGGACACTGAAGCTTTCTTT. This gives the protein CASSMGRRGDTEAFF.

This clonotype has only a few counts. V is TRBV5-1 and J is TRBJ2-5; 16 bases line up with TRBD2. The trim removed 3 bases at V and 2 bases at J, leaving 7 bases unmatched. Germline V gene lookup returns CDR1 SGHRS and CDR2 YFSETQ. This CDR3 has 18 amino acids. CDR3 in amino acids: CASSSGLAGGPLQETQYF. CDR3 sequence (DNA): TGCGCCAGCAGCTCGGGACTAGCGGGAGGGCCTCTTCAAGAGACCCAGTACTTC.

With respect to this clonotype: Since a far larger clone is one base different, this is likely a read error. The chain couples TRBV12-3 or TRBV12-4 to TRBJ1-1; D is unresolved. The V end was cut by 1 base, the J end by 10 bases, with 7 bases between. The CDR3 is made up of 11 amino acids. CDR3 sequence: CASSLGHVAFF. The CDR3 DNA reads as TGTGCCAGCAGTTTAGGGCACGTAGCTTTCTTT.

This clonotype was observed at least ten times. The chain is built from TRBV12-3 or TRBV12-4 and TRBJ1-2; no firm D call. CDR3 length: 13 residues. Trimming removed 3 bases at V and 4 bases at J, with 9 bases between. In DNA, the CDR3 is TGTGCCAGCAGTTTGGTCGCCAGCTATGGCTACACCTTC. It codes for CASSLVASYGYTF.

This clonotype was recorded many times. This chain links TRBV10-3 with TRBJ2-1; a weak D match, TRBD1 (6 bases). Deletions cut 6 bases from V and 7 bases from J, with 16 bases between. CDR3 length: 14 amino acids. Germline V lookup: CDR1 ENHRY, CDR2 SYGVKD. This CDR3 is CAIRAGTPGNEQFF. CDR3 DNA: TGTGCCATCAGGGCAGGGACACCGGGTAATGAGCAGTTCTTC.

This clonotype was observed a handful of times. The chain links TRBV7-8 to TRBJ2-1; D possibly corresponds to TRBD2 (6 bases). This CDR3 is built from 16 residues. Trimming cost V 6 bases and J 7 bases, with 22 bases left between them. Germline CDR1 reads SGHVS; CDR2 reads FQNEAQ. The CDR3 nucleotides read TGTGCCAGCAGACTTAGGGGACGCGGGGAGAATAATGAGCAGTTCTTC. This translates into CASRLRGRGENNEQFF.

The table lists this clonotype with many counts. The V gene is TRBV2, the J gene TRBJ1-3; TRBD1 agrees at 7 bases. The V gene end was trimmed by 5 bases and the J gene end by 0 bases; junction bases not matched to a gene: 7. Germline assignment: CDR1 SNHLY and CDR2 FYNNEI. The CDR3 is made up of 16 amino acids. The CDR3 sequence: CASSLPRGLSGNTIYF. The CDR3 DNA reads as TGTGCCAGCAGTCTACCGAGGGGGCTCTCTGGAAACACCATATATTTT.

This clonotype came up many times. This chain links TRBV20-1 with TRBJ1-1; weak D call: TRBD1 (5 bases). The CDR3 has 15 amino acids. Between the trimmed V and J ends, which lost 3 bases and 6 bases, there was a span of 20 bases. The germline CDR1 and CDR2 sequences are DFQATT and SNEGSKA (reference sequence). The CDR3 here is CSARSAGTLRAEAFF. The CDR3 nucleotides read TGCAGTGCTAGGTCGGCAGGGACCTTAAGGGCTGAAGCTTTCTTT.

In its sample, this clonotype was seen many times. A read error may account for a junction end that differs from germline. This chain links TRBV7-7 with TRBJ1-1, with D uncertain. CDR1 and CDR2 from the germline V gene are SSHAT and FNYEAQ (reference sequence). This CDR3 is built from 13 residues. CDR3 sequence (DNA): TGTGCTAGCAGCCCTCTGAGAAACACTGAAGCTTTCTTT. This sequence encodes CASSPLRNTEAFF.

At least ten counts were recorded for this clonotype. This rearrangement joins TRBV4-3 to TRBJ2-2; 8 nucleotides align to TRBD1. CDR1 is LGHNA, CDR2 YSLEER, per germline. The CDR3 spans 17 residues. V was pared by 0 bases and J by 1 base, with 4 bases of the junction left unmatched. CDR3: CASSQDPGTGNTGELFF. The DNA of the CDR3 is TGCGCCAGCAGCCAAGATCCCGGGACAGGGAACACCGGGGAGCTGTTTTTT.